The next 17 T cell receptor beta chains were all read from a single sample in a study of cytomegalovirus exposure and HLA in healthy donors. It was with 60 Vbeta and 13 Jbeta primers that the PCR ran. This table comes from immunoSEQ multiplex PCR, and its TCRdb copy is limited to in-frame clones, with some not included. This table has about 170,000 clones, 80% appearing once. Sample: PBMCs. The receptor set was obtained from a male donor in good health and CMV-seronegative.

The chain employs TRBV5-1 and TRBJ2-7; maybe TRBD1 (5 bases). This CDR3 is 13 amino acids long. V shed 5 bases and J shed 0 bases, with 9 bases lying between them. From germline, CDR1 is SGHRS and CDR2 YFSETQ. The CDR3 sequence: CASRRQNSYEQYF. Here the CDR3 DNA reads TGCGCCAGCAGGAGACAGAACTCCTACGAGCAGTACTTC.

The chain uses TRBV7-9 and TRBJ1-2; a weak D match, TRBD1 (6 bases). CDR1 SEHNR and CDR2 FQNEAQ come from the germline V gene (reference sequence). V lost 3 bases and J 8 bases, leaving 10 bases between the germline ends. The CDR3 loop spans 12 amino acids. CDR3 in amino acids: CASSLVQGGYTF. CDR3 nucleotides: TGTGCCAGCAGCTTGGTACAGGGAGGCTACACCTTC.

This clone was counted once. This chain uses TRBV5-1 with TRBJ2-7; possible D gene TRBD1, 6 bases. The germline V and J ends were trimmed by 1 base and 3 bases, with 11 bases remaining between them. The CDR3 runs 14 residues. Germline lookup yields CDR1 SGHRS and CDR2 YFSETQ. The CDR3 sequence: CASSLQGQDYEQYF. CDR3 bases: TGCGCCAGCAGCTTGCAGGGGCAAGACTACGAGCAGTACTTC. Supplemented by reference TRBV5-1 and TRBJ2-7, the full variable domain reads KAGVTQTPRYLIKTRGQQVTLSCSPISGHRSVSWYQQTPGQGLQFLFEYFSETQRNKGNFPGRFSGRQFSNSRSEMNVSTLELGDSALYLCASSLQGQDYEQYFGPGTRLTVT.

This chain connects TRBV30 to TRBJ1-3, with unresolved D. V was trimmed by 4 bases and J by 0 bases, leaving 7 bases between them. There are 13 residues in the CDR3. Germline V gives CDR1 GTSNPN, CDR2 SVGIG (reference sequence). The DNA of the CDR3 is TGTGCCTGGAAACAGAGCTCTGGAAACACCATATATTTT. It specifies CAWKQSSGNTIYF.

The CDR3 protein is CASSPTQLAGVEQYF. In DNA, the CDR3 is TGTGCCAGCAGTCCGACGCAACTAGCGGGGGTCGAGCAGTACTTC. The chain employs TRBV4-2 and TRBJ2-7, with TRBD2 matching over 11 bases. Germline V CDR1 and CDR2: LGHNA, YNFKEQ. CDR3 size: 15 residues. J gave up 6 bases and V 6 bases, and 10 bases lay outside the gene matches.

This chain connects TRBV4-3 to TRBJ1-3; 7 bases match TRBD1. CDR3 length: 16 residues. Germline CDR1 LGHNA, CDR2 YSLEER. V trimming: 4 bases; J trimming: 4 bases; junction bases outside the gene matches: 10. CDR3 protein: CASSPGKGASGNTIYF. CDR3 bases: TGCGCCAGCAGCCCGGGGAAGGGGGCTTCGGGAAACACCATATATTTT.

The chain carries TRBV9 and TRBJ2-1, with 13 positions matching TRBD2. Germline V lookup: CDR1 SGDLS, CDR2 YYNGEE. The CDR3 sequence is 18 residues long. Losses at the gene ends were 4 bases for V and 4 bases for J; bases not matched to a gene: 11. The chain's CDR3 is CASSLRTSGGRTYNEQFF. DNA of the CDR3: TGTGCCAGCAGCTTACGGACTAGCGGGGGCCGAACGTACAATGAGCAGTTCTTC.

The table lists this clone with a count of one. The chain employs TRBV10-3 and TRBJ1-6, with 10 positions matching TRBD1. CDR1 and CDR2 from the germline V gene are ENHRY and SYGVKD. The CDR3 contains 15 residues. V was pared by 2 bases and J by 8 bases, with 3 bases of the junction left unmatched. Here the CDR3 reads CAISEGTGADSPLHF. In DNA form, the CDR3 reads TGTGCCATCAGTGAGGGGACAGGGGCGGATTCACCCCTCCACTTT.

The chain combines TRBV25-1 with TRBJ1-2; tentative D call: TRBD1 (6 bases). CDR3 length equals 13 residues. Germline CDR1 MGHDK, CDR2 SYGVNS. Trimming shortened V by 6 bases and J by 4 bases, and 12 bases separated the two germline ends. In DNA form, the CDR3 reads TGTGCCAGCAGGGACAGCCTTTTCTATGGCTACACCTTC. It is translated as CASRDSLFYGYTF.

This clone was observed a few times. The chain employs TRBV11-2 and TRBJ1-2, with D unresolved. V lost 0 bases, J lost 4 bases, and 6 bases lay in between. CDR1 SGHAT and CDR2 FQNNGV come from the germline V gene. This CDR3 has 13 residues. CDR3 sequence: CASSLEAVYGYTF. CDR3 coding DNA: TGTGCCAGCAGCTTAGAGGCCGTCTATGGCTACACCTTC.

The CDR3 region is CSVVGGGQETQYF. In DNA, the CDR3 is TGCAGCGTTGTGGGAGGGGGCCAAGAGACCCAGTACTTC. V usage is TRBV29-1 and J usage is TRBJ2-5, with D perhaps TRBD2 (7 bases). Trimming took off 4 bases at V and 1 base at J, with 10 bases between the two ends. Germline CDR1 reads SQVTM; CDR2 reads ANQGSEA. There are 13 residues in the CDR3. Complete variable domain (other parts from reference TRBV29-1 and TRBJ2-5): SAVISQKPSRDICQRGTSLTIQCQVDSQVTMMFWYRQQPGQSLTLIATANQGSEATYESGFVIDKFPISRPNLTFSTLTVSNMSPEDSSIYLCSVVGGGQETQYFGPGTRLLVL.

The gene calls are TRBV13 and TRBJ1-2; 11 nucleotides agree with TRBD1. Per germline, CDR1 PRHDT and CDR2 FYEKMQ (reference sequence). Losses at the gene ends were 4 bases for V and 7 bases for J; bases not matched to a gene: 14. This CDR3 is built from 17 residues. CDR3 bases: TGTGCCAGCAGCTCAGGGCGCGGGACAGGGGGTCCAGTTGGCTACACCTTC. As protein: CASSSGRGTGGPVGYTF. The full variable domain, completed using reference TRBV13 and TRBJ1-2, is AAGVIQSPRHLIKEKRETATLKCYPIPRHDTVYWYQQGPGQDPQFLISFYEKMQSDKGSIPDRFSAQQFSDYHSELNMSSLELGDSALYFCASSSGRGTGGPVGYTFGSGTRLTVV.

This clone was picked up a small number of times. V is TRBV7-9 and J is TRBJ2-2; D is ambiguous. Germline V lookup: CDR1 SEHNR, CDR2 FQNEAQ (reference sequence). Trimming cost V 5 bases and J 1 base, with 5 bases left between them. There are 13 residues in the CDR3. The CDR3 region has the DNA TGTGCCAGCAGCCGAGAGAACACCGGGGAGCTGTTTTTT. It codes for CASSRENTGELFF.

With respect to this clone: This sample also contains other DNA sequences that code for the same CDR3. In DNA form, the CDR3 reads TGTGCCAGCAGCTTTCAAGGGGGCGGCACTGAAGCTTTCTTT. Translating gives CASSFQGGGTEAFF. This chain uses TRBV7-9 with TRBJ1-1, with 7 nucleotides matching TRBD1. The CDR3 consists of 14 residues. Germline assignment: CDR1 SEHNR and CDR2 FQNEAQ (reference sequence). V shed 3 bases, J shed 4 bases, and the junction held 5 bases outside the gene matches.

The V and J genes are TRBV5-5 and TRBJ2-5, with 9 bases identical to TRBD1. The J segment lost 7 bases and the V segment lost 4 bases, leaving 11 bases of the junction unmatched. Germline CDR1 SGHKS, CDR2 YYEKEE (reference sequence). This CDR3 has 15 residues. The CDR3 region has the DNA TGTGCCAGCAGCCTCCGGGACAGGGCAATGGGGACCCAGTACTTC. Its translation: CASSLRDRAMGTQYF. Full variable domain (outside the CDR3, taken from reference TRBV5-5 and TRBJ2-5): DAGVTQSPTHLIKTRGQQVTLRCSPISGHKSVSWYQQVLGQGPQFIFQYYEKEERGRGNFPDRFSARQFPNYSSELNVNALLLGDSALYLCASSLRDRAMGTQYFGPGTRLLVL.

This sequence joins TRBV11-2 and TRBJ1-6; TRBD1 might be the D (5 bases). Germline V gene lookup returns CDR1 SGHAT and CDR2 FQNNGV. The CDR3 is made up of 15 amino acids. V lost 4 bases, J lost 5 bases, and 12 bases lay in between. The DNA for the CDR3 is TGTGCCAGCAGCTCCCGGAGGGGAGATAATTCACCCCTCCACTTT. Encoded protein: CASSSRRGDNSPLHF.

This clone was detected only once. The rearrangement links TRBV7-2 to TRBJ1-5, with 10 bases matching TRBD1. The V and J ends lost 4 bases and 5 bases, in that order; junction bases with no gene match: 8. Germline lookup yields CDR1 SGHTA and CDR2 FQGNSA. This CDR3 contains 16 residues. Written as DNA, the CDR3 is TGTGCCAGCAGCTGGACAGGGGGGGAGGGTCATCAGCCCCAGCATTTT. Translated, it gives CASSWTGGEGHQPQHF.